The clone carrying this TCR beta chain is a singleton in its sample. CDR1 and CDR2 (germline): MDHEN, SYDVKM. V lost 6 bases and J lost 4; bases outside the gene matches: 14. This CDR3 is built from 16 residues. This entry belongs to a study of blood T cell repertoires in COVID-19. Study information: Samples came from the United States, Italy and Spain, spanning acute and convalescent COVID-19. PBMCs, B-cell-depleted T cells, or T cells provided the cDNA or gDNA that made up the material.

Participants' reported clinical history set cohort assignment. Recovered Cohort 3 donors showed two negative PCRs, clearance, or symptom resolution. Here immunoSEQ multiplex PCR was the method, and the copy in TCRdb shows in-frame clones only, minus some. The repertoire holds 450,000 or so clones, with roughly 91% as singletons. The receptor was derived from a young man who had recovered from COVID-19. The rearrangement uses TRBV28 and TRBJ1-1, with TRBD1 matching 7 bases. Sequencing was performed on PBMCs or T cells enriched from blood (not recorded which). The CDR3 region has the DNA TGTGCCAGCAGGGAAGGGGGCGAATTTAGTGGCACTGAAGCTTTCTTT. Translating it yields CASREGGEFSGTEAFF. Full variable domain (outside the CDR3, taken from reference TRBV28 and TRBJ1-1): DVKVTQSSRYLVKRTGEKVFLECVQDMDHENMFWYRQDPGLGLRLIYFSYDVKMKEKGDIPEGYSVSREKKERFSLILESASTNQTSMYLCASREGGEFSGTEAFFGQGTRLTVV.